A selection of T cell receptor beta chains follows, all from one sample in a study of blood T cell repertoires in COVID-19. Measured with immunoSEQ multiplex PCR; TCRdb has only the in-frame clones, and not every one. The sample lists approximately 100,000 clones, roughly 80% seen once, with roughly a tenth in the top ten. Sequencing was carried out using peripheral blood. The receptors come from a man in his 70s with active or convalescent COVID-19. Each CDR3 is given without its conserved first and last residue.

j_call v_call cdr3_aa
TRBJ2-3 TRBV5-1 ASQKAVDTDTQY
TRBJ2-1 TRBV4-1 ASSQETRVTGNNEQF
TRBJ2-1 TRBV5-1 ASSLGAGTNYNEQF
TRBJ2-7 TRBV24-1 ATSSPGPGGLSYEQY
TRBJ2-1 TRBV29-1 SVGRAGVYNEQF
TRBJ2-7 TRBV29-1 SVVGGGIYEQY
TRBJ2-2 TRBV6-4 ASVKGQFAGNTGELF
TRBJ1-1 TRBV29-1 SVLRGEAF
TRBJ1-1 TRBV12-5 ASGFAGAEAF
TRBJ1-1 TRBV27 ASSSGAGFTEAF
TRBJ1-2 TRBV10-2 ASSRDSYGYT
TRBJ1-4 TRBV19 ASSNHLTDGNEKLF
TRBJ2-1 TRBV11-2 ASSSQRGLEF
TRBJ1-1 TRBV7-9 ASSPGTEAF
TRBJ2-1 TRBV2 ASSSIPRDEQF
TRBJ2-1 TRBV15 ATSSGQGRVSSYNEQF
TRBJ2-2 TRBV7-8 ASSPHSLFVPGQGTGELF
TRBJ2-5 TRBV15 ATSSAGRETQY
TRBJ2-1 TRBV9 ASSEGANFYNEQF
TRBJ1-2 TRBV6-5 ASSYSIRARDGYT
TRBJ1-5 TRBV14 ASSQDPGLDSSNQPQH
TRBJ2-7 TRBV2 ASISGLGGSYEQY
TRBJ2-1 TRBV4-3 ASSHPPMRGAYNEQF
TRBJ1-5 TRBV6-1 ASSEFHGTGGLQPQH
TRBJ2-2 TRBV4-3 ASSQKGSGTGSSGELF
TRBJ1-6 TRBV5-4 ASSYRGSSSYNSPLH
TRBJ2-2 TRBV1 TSSQARTSGEDTGELF
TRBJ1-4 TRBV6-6 ASRHSGTGNGEKLF